This TCR beta chain is from a study of T cells after yellow fever vaccination. Study-wide findings and caveats: It was a small share of clonotypes that appeared in both CD4 and CD8 compartments. Reappearance after the booster was observed for most primary-vaccination clones (about 95% CD4, about 91% CD8).

TCRdb passed the 5' RACE reads through MiXCR, listing each CDR3 protein once. This table holds hundreds of thousands of distinct CDR3 sequences, 15% to 20% found once. Points on this clonotype: Its antigen is undetermined.

V was trimmed by 0 bases and J by 7 bases, leaving 10 bases between them. This CDR3 comprises 13 residues. Germline V gene sequence: CDR1 SGHKS, CDR2 YYEKEE (reference sequence). The clonotype comes from a young man who received the YFV17D yellow fever vaccine. The chain links TRBV5-5 to TRBJ1-1, with D unresolved. The material was PBMCs, obtained 15 days after the yellow fever booster vaccination. The CDR3 protein is CASSLAPRSEAFF. The CDR3 DNA follows: TGTGCCAGCAGCTTGGCCCCTAGGAGTGAAGCTTTCTTT.